These T cell receptor beta chains were read from a single sample in a study of post-analysis software for immune sequencing data. TCRdb re-derived calls from the PCR reads in MiXCR, one entry per CDR3 protein. The data show some 800,000 distinct CDR3 sequences, under 60% seen once. Sequenced material: blood. Receptors were obtained from a girl aged 5 to 17 with multiple sclerosis. Both conserved end residues are part of each CDR3. D genes are given only for firm matches. Some rows have no size entry. The others give once, few or many, or a class for an expanded clone.

cdr3_nt	cdr3_aa	v_call	j_call	clone_size	d_call
TGTGCCAGCAGTTACCGCCCGAGTCTTGGACTAGCGGAGAAAGGCCGGTACTTC	CASSYRPSLGLAEKGRYF	TRBV6-8	TRBJ2-7	.	TRBD2
TGTGCCAGCAGTTACCGCGGACAGGGGTATTCTAACGAGCAGTACTTC	CASSYRGQGYSNEQYF	TRBV6-2/TRBV6-3	TRBJ2-7	few	TRBD1
TGCAGTGCCCCGGCAGGGAGGTACAGCACAGATACGCAGTATTTT	CSAPAGRYSTDTQYF	TRBV20-1	TRBJ2-3	.	.
TGCGCCAGCAGAGCGGGGGTAGCGGGATTTTTCGGCAATGAGCAGTTCTTC	CASRAGVAGFFGNEQFF	TRBV5-1	TRBJ2-1	.	TRBD2
TGTGCCAGCACCGTGGGGGGGCCACAAGAGCAGTTCTTC	CASTVGGPQEQFF	TRBV28	TRBJ2-1	.	.
TGTGCCAGCAGTTACTATATCGGTAACACTGAAGCTTTCTTT	CASSYYIGNTEAFF	TRBV27	TRBJ1-1	.	.
TGTGCCAGCAGTCGGACTAGCGGGAGACGGAATGAGCAGTTCTTC	CASSRTSGRRNEQFF	TRBV12-3/TRBV12-4	TRBJ2-1	.	TRBD2
TGTGCCAGCAGCGTAGAGTCCTACAATGAGCAGTTCTTC	CASSVESYNEQFF	TRBV9	TRBJ2-1	.	.
TGTGCCAGCAGCATAGGACAGGGCCGCGGATCCGGGGCCAACGTCCTGACTTTC	CASSIGQGRGSGANVLTF	TRBV7-2	TRBJ2-6	few	TRBD1
TGCAGCGTTTCCCAGGGTCCCGGGGAGCTGTTTTTT	CSVSQGPGELFF	TRBV29-1	TRBJ2-2	.	.
TGTGCCAGCACCATTAGCGGGAGGGCCGGAAATGAGCAGTTCTTC	CASTISGRAGNEQFF	TRBV12-3/TRBV12-4	TRBJ2-1	few	TRBD2
TGTGCCAGCAGCGGGACTAGCTTCGCTGAGCAGTTCTTC	CASSGTSFAEQFF	TRBV13	TRBJ2-1	.	TRBD2
TGTGCCAGCAGTCCCCGGGGAGTCAGGGGTCCGAACTATGGCTACACCTTC	CASSPRGVRGPNYGYTF	TRBV27	TRBJ1-2	.	.
TGTGCCAGCAGTACCCTGGGACAGGAGGGGTACGAGCAGTACTTC	CASSTLGQEGYEQYF	TRBV12-3/TRBV12-4	TRBJ2-7	.	TRBD1
TGTGCCAGCAGTCTTCGACAGGTCCAGCCCCAGCATTTT	CASSLRQVQPQHF	TRBV6-2/TRBV6-3	TRBJ1-5	.	.
TGTGCCAGCAGGCCAGGATCAGGGGTGGAGGAAAAACTGTTTTTT	CASRPGSGVEEKLFF	TRBV27	TRBJ1-4	.	.